This T cell receptor (beta chain) originates from a study of blood T cells in healthy people across ages. Staff drew around 10 milliliters of peripheral blood from each donor. Primed by a sample-barcoded 5' primer and a J-beta primer mix, a second PCR proceeded for 7 to 11 cycles. TCRdb passed the 5' RACE reads through MiXCR, listing each CDR3 protein once. The table includes approximately 1.5 million distinct CDR3 sequences, about 31% detected once. This CDR3 is built from 16 residues. Germline values: CDR1 KGHDR, CDR2 SFDVKD. V was pared by 2 bases and J by 3 bases, with 12 bases between. The TCR comes from a woman aged 30 to 39 in good health. V and J are TRBV24-1 and TRBJ1-4; the D gene is possibly TRBD1 (5 bases). Sequenced sample: blood. For the CDR3, the DNA is TGTGCCACCAGTGATTCTCTCGGGGGAGCTAATGAAAAACTGTTTTTT. This codes for CATSDSLGGANEKLFF.